This is a list of T cell receptor beta chains from one sample in a study of glioma-infiltrating T cells after dendritic cell vaccination. The data were produced by immunoSEQ multiplex PCR, yet TCRdb's version contains in-frame clones alone and is incomplete. This table holds more than 60,000 clones, around 86% found once. The sequenced sample was blood, obtained before dendritic cell vaccination. The receptors stem from a human donor with glioblastoma. CDR3s include the opening cysteine and the closing phenylalanine or tryptophan. D genes are given only for firm matches. Size is stated for part of the rows, as once, few or many counts, or as a class when the clone is expanded.

d_gene,abundance,v_gene,j_gene,CDR3aa,CDR3nt
-,-,TRBV5-4,TRBJ2-2,CASSLPSGRNTGELFF,TGTGCCAGCAGCTTGCCCTCAGGGCGTAACACCGGGGAGCTGTTTTTT
TRBD1,-,TRBV4-1,TRBJ1-2,CASSHGTGGGYTF,TGCGCCAGCAGCCATGGGACAGGGGGCGGCTACACCTTC
TRBD1,-,TRBV28,TRBJ1-1,CASSAGQGKAFF,TGTGCCAGCAGTGCCGGACAGGGAAAAGCTTTCTTT
TRBD2,-,TRBV10-2,TRBJ2-2,CASSVTSGAFIANTGELFF,TGCGCCAGCAGTGTTACTAGCGGGGCCTTTATCGCGAACACCGGGGAGCTGTTTTTT
-,-,TRBV28,TRBJ1-3,CASSTRKVEERGNTIYF,TGTGCCAGCAGTACCCGGAAGGTGGAGGAACGTGGAAACACCATATATTTT
TRBD1,-,TRBV6-6,TRBJ1-2,CASSPTGAGGYTF,TGTGCCAGCAGCCCGACAGGGGCGGGGGGCTACACCTTC
-,-,TRBV7-2,TRBJ2-2,CASSLGRRGNTGELFF,TGTGCCAGCAGCTTAGGCCGGCGGGGGAACACCGGGGAGCTGTTTTTT
-,once,TRBV10-3,TRBJ2-7,CAISEFQGQQYF,TGTGCCATCAGTGAGTTCCAGGGCCAGCAGTACTTC
TRBD1,-,TRBV6-1,TRBJ1-2,CASRPDRAGGYTF,TGTGCCAGCAGACCGGACAGGGCCGGTGGCTACACCTTC
-,-,TRBV11-2,TRBJ2-7,CASQSRGVQYF,TGTGCCAGTCAGTCCCGCGGGGTTCAGTACTTC
TRBD1,-,TRBV28,TRBJ1-5,CASRTGGDNQPQHF,TGTGCCAGCAGAACAGGGGGCGACAATCAGCCCCAGCATTTT
-,few,TRBV19,TRBJ1-2,CASSMIVGYGYTF,TGTGCCAGTAGTATGATTGTCGGCTATGGCTACACCTTC
-,-,TRBV27,TRBJ1-1,CASSPSGPKMPEAFF,TGTGCCAGCAGCCCTAGCGGACCCAAGATGCCTGAAGCTTTCTTT
TRBD1,once,TRBV18,TRBJ1-2,CASSTGTGNYGYTF,TGTGCCAGCTCGACAGGGACGGGTAACTATGGCTACACCTTC
TRBD1,-,TRBV2,TRBJ1-3,CASSVTGGSGNTIYF,TGTGCCAGCAGCGTAACAGGGGGCTCTGGAAACACCATATATTTT
TRBD2,-,TRBV7-9,TRBJ2-7,CASSLSWGGPYEQYF,TGTGCCAGCAGCTTAAGCTGGGGAGGGCCCTACGAGCAGTACTTC